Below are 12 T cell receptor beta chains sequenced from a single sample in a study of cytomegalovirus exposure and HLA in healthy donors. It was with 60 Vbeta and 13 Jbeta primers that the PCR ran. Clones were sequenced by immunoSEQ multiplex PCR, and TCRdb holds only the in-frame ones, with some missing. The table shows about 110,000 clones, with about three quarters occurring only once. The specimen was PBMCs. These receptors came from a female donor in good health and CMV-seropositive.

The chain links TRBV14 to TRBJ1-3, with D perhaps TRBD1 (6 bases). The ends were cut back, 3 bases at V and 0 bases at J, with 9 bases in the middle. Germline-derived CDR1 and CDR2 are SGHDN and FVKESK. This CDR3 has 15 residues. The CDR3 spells CASSHRQVSGNTIYF. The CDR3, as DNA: TGTGCCAGCAGCCATCGACAGGTCTCTGGAAACACCATATATTTT. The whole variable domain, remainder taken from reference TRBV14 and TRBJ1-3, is EAGVTQFPSHSVIEKGQTVTLRCDPISGHDNLYWYRRVMGKEIKFLLHFVKESKQDESGMPNNRFLAERTGGTYSTLKVQPAELEDSGVYFCASSHRQVSGNTIYFGEGSWLTVV.

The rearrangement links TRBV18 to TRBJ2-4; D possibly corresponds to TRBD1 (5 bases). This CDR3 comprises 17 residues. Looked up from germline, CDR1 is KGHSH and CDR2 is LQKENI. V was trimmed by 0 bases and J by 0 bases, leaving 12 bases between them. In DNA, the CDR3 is TGTGCCAGCTCACCACCCGTCAGGGTCCTAGCCAAAAACATTCAGTACTTC. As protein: CASSPPVRVLAKNIQYF.

CDR3 bases: TGCGCCAGCAGCTTGGTGGCAGGCCTCCAAGAGACCCAGTACTTC. It translates to CASSLVAGLQETQYF. This chain connects TRBV5-1 to TRBJ2-5; no clear D. V lost 0 bases and J lost 1, with 10 bases in between. Germline assignment: CDR1 SGHRS and CDR2 YFSETQ. The CDR3 has 15 residues.

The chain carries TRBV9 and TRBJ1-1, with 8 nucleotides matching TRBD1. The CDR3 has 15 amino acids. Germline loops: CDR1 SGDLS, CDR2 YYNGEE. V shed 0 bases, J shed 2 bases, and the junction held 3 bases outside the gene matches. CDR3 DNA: TGTGCCAGCAGCGTAGGGACAGGGATAAACACTGAAGCTTTCTTT. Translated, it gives CASSVGTGINTEAFF.

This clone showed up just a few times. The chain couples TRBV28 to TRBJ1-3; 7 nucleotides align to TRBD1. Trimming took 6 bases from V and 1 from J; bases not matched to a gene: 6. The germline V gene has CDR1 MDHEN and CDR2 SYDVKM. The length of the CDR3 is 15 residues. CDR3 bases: TGTGCCAGCAGGGCACAGGGGAGTTCTGGAAACACCATATATTTT. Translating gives CASRAQGSSGNTIYF. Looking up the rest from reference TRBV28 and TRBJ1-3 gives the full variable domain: DVKVTQSSRYLVKRTGEKVFLECVQDMDHENMFWYRQDPGLGLRLIYFSYDVKMKEKGDIPEGYSVSREKKERFSLILESASTNQTSMYLCASRAQGSSGNTIYFGEGSWLTVV.

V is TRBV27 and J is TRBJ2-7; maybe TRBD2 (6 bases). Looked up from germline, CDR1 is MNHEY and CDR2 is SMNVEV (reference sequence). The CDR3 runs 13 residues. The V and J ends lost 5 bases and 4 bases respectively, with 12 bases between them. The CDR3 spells CASSPGTSYEQYF. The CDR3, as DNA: TGTGCCAGCAGTCCCGGGACTTCTTACGAGCAGTACTTC.

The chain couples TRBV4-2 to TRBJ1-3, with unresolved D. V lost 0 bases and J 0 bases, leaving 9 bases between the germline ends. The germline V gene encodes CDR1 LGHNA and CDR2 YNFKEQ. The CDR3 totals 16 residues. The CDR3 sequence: CASSQDHSNSGNTIYF. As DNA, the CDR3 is TGTGCCAGCAGCCAAGATCACAGTAACTCTGGAAACACCATATATTTT.

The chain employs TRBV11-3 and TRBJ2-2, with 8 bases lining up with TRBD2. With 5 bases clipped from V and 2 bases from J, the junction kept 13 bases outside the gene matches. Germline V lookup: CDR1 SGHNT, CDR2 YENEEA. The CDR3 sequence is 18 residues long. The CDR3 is CASSAGPTSGANTGELFF. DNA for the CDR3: TGTGCCAGCAGCGCTGGACCTACTAGCGGAGCTAACACCGGGGAGCTGTTTTTT.

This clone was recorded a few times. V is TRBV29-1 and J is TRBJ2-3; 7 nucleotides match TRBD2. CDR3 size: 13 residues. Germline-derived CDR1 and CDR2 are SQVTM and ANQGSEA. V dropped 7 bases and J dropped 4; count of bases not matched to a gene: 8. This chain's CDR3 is CSAGSGFPDTQYF. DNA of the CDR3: TGCAGCGCCGGTAGCGGGTTCCCAGATACGCAGTATTTT.

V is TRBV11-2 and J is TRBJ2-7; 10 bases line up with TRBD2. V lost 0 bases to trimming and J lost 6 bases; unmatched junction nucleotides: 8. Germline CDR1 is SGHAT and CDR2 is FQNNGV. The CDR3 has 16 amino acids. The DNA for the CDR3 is TGTGCCAGCAGCTTAGATGGAGGGCTAGCGGGAGCCGAGCAGTACTTC. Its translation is CASSLDGGLAGAEQYF.

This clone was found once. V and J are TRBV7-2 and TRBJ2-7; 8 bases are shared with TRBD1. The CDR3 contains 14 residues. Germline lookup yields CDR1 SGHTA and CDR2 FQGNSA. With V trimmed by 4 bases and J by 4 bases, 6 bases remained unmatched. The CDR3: CASSSVTGVYEQYF. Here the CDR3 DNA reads TGTGCCAGCAGCTCCGTGACAGGGGTGTACGAGCAGTACTTC.

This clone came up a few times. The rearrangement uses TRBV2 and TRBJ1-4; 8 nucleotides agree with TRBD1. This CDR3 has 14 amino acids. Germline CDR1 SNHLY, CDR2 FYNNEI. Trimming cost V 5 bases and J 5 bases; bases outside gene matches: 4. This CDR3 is CASSSSGGNEKLFF. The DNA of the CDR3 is TGTGCCAGCAGTTCATCAGGGGGCAATGAAAAACTGTTTTTT.